The 14 T cell receptor beta chains below all came from one sample that was sequenced in a study of blood T cell repertoires in COVID-19 (dated by TCRdb to the early 2020s). The library was generated by the immunoSEQ multiplex PCR assay. Here the immuneACCESS table is served through TCRdb, limited to in-frame sequences with V and J called. Missing clones are a known gap in these copies; in checked studies unresolved V genes cover under half, and the rest lacks a known reason. Counted in this sample were approximately 240,000 clones; about 82% of them appeared once. In total, the top ten clones hold over 5.5% of the sample. Specimen: peripheral blood. The receptors shown here come from an older woman with active or convalescent COVID-19.

The rearrangement links TRBV28 to TRBJ1-2; 7 bases fit TRBD1. Germline CDR1 MDHEN, CDR2 SYDVKM. V was pared by 10 bases and J by 2 bases, with 10 bases of the junction left unmatched. This CDR3 region has 14 residues. The CDR3 protein is CAIFGTAINYGYTF. CDR3 DNA sequence: TGTGCCATTTTCGGGACAGCGATCAACTATGGCTACACCTTC.

This chain joins TRBV4-1 and TRBJ2-1, with 10 positions matching TRBD2. Trimming at V came to 3 bases and at J to 2 bases, leaving 7 bases not matched to a gene. Germline V gene data show CDR1 as MGHRA and CDR2 as YSYEKL. CDR3 length equals 17 residues. CDR3 in amino acids: CASSQRPGLAPYNEQFF. DNA of the CDR3: TGCGCCAGCAGCCAGCGACCGGGACTAGCGCCCTACAATGAGCAGTTCTTC.

This chain links TRBV5-4 with TRBJ2-3; 10 nucleotides agree with TRBD2. This CDR3 is 17 amino acids long. V trimming: 4 bases; J trimming: 2 bases; junction bases outside the gene matches: 10. Per germline, CDR1 SGHNT and CDR2 YYREEE (reference sequence). In DNA, the CDR3 is TGTGCCAGCAGCGGGGCGGGGCTAGCGGGGGCCACAGATACGCAGTATTTT. Its protein product is CASSGAGLAGATDTQYF.

V usage is TRBV13 and J usage is TRBJ2-2, with 7 bases identical to TRBD2. The V gene end was trimmed by 5 bases and the J gene end by 3 bases; junction bases not matched to a gene: 9. The CDR3 is made up of 16 amino acids. Germline CDR1 is PRHDT and CDR2 is FYEKMQ (reference sequence). CDR3: CASSNPLAADTGELFF. In DNA, the CDR3 is TGTGCCAGCAGCAACCCCCTAGCGGCGGACACCGGGGAGCTGTTTTTT.

The gene calls are TRBV10-3 and TRBJ2-1; the match to TRBD2 covers 7 bases. The CDR3 has 16 residues. J gave up 6 bases and V 6 bases, and 14 bases lay outside the gene matches. Germline V gives CDR1 ENHRY, CDR2 SYGVKD. The CDR3 DNA sequence: TGTGCCATCAGCAGAATTAGCGGGCGGGCCCCCAATGAGCAGTTCTTC. It encodes CAISRISGRAPNEQFF.

CDR3 sequence: CASSFDSVNEKLFF. The DNA for the CDR3 is TGCGCCAGCAGTTTCGACAGTGTTAATGAAAAACTGTTTTTT. V usage is TRBV5-1 and J usage is TRBJ1-4, with D possibly being TRBD1 (5 bases). Trimming removed 5 bases at V and 4 bases at J, with 12 bases between. The CDR3 has 14 residues. The germline CDR1 and CDR2 sequences are SGHRS and YFSETQ.

This clone was found once. CDR3 nucleotide sequence: TGTGCCAGCAGTTTTCCGGGCGCTGCAGGACAGCATTATGGCTACACCTTC. Protein: CASSFPGAAGQHYGYTF. The chain links TRBV28 to TRBJ1-2; D is perhaps TRBD1 (6 bases). Trimming removed 3 bases from V and 5 bases from J, with 22 bases in between. Germline loops: CDR1 MDHEN, CDR2 SYDVKM. The CDR3 has 17 amino acids.

The chain combines TRBV11-2 with TRBJ1-2, with D uncertain. The CDR3 is 14 amino acids. V dropped 0 bases and J dropped 8 bases, with 13 bases sitting between them. Germline V lookup: CDR1 SGHAT, CDR2 FQNNGV. The CDR3 bases are TGTGCCAGCAGCTTAGATAATCCCTCGGGAGGCTACACCTTC. This encodes CASSLDNPSGGYTF.

V usage is TRBV11-2 and J usage is TRBJ2-3; 9 bases line up with TRBD2. The length of the CDR3 is 15 residues. Losses at the gene ends were 4 bases for V and 6 bases for J; bases not matched to a gene: 8. Germline CDR1 SGHAT, CDR2 FQNNGV. In nucleotides, the CDR3 is TGTGCCAGCAGCTCCGGCCTAGCGGGGTTGGATACGCAGTATTTT. This codes for CASSSGLAGLDTQYF. Together with reference TRBV11-2 and TRBJ2-3, the CDR3 gives the full variable domain: EAGVAQSPRYKIIEKRQSVAFWCNPISGHATLYWYQQILGQGPKLLIQFQNNGVVDDSQLPKDRFSAERLKGVDSTLKIQPAKLEDSAVYLCASSSGLAGLDTQYFGPGTRLTVL.

The gene calls are TRBV20-1 and TRBJ2-7; 10 bases map to TRBD2. V trimming: 3 bases; J trimming: 2 bases; junction bases outside the gene matches: 10. The CDR3 spans 16 residues. Germline V gene data show CDR1 as DFQATT and CDR2 as SNEGSKA (reference sequence). The CDR3: CSASTIAGGNTYEQYF. As DNA, the CDR3 is TGCAGTGCTAGTACTATAGCGGGAGGAAACACCTACGAGCAGTACTTC.

This clone occurred a few times. Here the CDR3 reads CASSQDPGTSGYNEQFF. The DNA of the CDR3 is TGCGCCAGCAGCCAAGATCCCGGGACTAGCGGATACAATGAGCAGTTCTTC. The chain links TRBV4-1 to TRBJ2-1; the match to TRBD2 covers 11 bases. This CDR3 comprises 17 residues. Germline V gene sequence: CDR1 MGHRA, CDR2 YSYEKL. V shed 0 bases and J 4 bases; nucleotides not matched to a gene: 5.

The chain couples TRBV29-1 to TRBJ2-1; 11 bases line up with TRBD2. This CDR3 spans 14 amino acids. V lost 3 bases to trimming and J lost 2 bases; unmatched junction nucleotides: 0. Germline values: CDR1 SQVTM, CDR2 ANQGSEA. CDR3 bases: TGCAGCGTTGAGGGACTAGCGGCCTACAATGAGCAGTTCTTC. Encoded protein: CSVEGLAAYNEQFF.

The chain uses TRBV3-1 (or the pseudogene TRBV3-2) and TRBJ2-5; perhaps TRBD1 as D (5 bases). The CDR3 contains 15 residues. V lost 4 bases, J lost 4 bases, and 16 bases lay in between. The germline V gene encodes CDR1 LGHDT and CDR2 YNNKEL (reference sequence). The CDR3 sequence is CASSLPRQGRETQYF. The CDR3 nucleotides are TGTGCCAGCAGCCTCCCGAGGCAGGGAAGAGAGACCCAGTACTTC.

The chain joins TRBV29-1 to TRBJ2-2; 10 nucleotides agree with TRBD2. Per the germline V gene, CDR1 is SQVTM and CDR2 is ANQGSEA. The CDR3 has 16 amino acids. The ends lost 5 bases at V and 5 bases at J; junction bases unmatched: 11. CDR3 DNA: TGCAGCGTTTTACTAGCGGGGCCCGAAACTACCGGGGAGCTGTTTTTT. This encodes CSVLLAGPETTGELFF.